The clone carrying this T cell receptor beta chain was counted at least ten times. This sample is drawn from a study of spatial heterogeneity in lung cancer. At the level of the study: More than eight raw reads, on average, carried each unique TCR and UMI combination.

V was cut by 3 bases and J by 1 base, with 2 bases left in between. The CDR3 consists of 12 residues. The germline gives CDR1 MRHNA, CDR2 SNTAGT. Single TCR cDNA molecules each had their own unique molecular identifier. TCRdb fed the 5' RACE reads into MiXCR, producing one record per CDR3 protein. The sample carries some 100,000 distinct CDR3 sequences, around 9% recorded once. Time point denoted: sample taken at primary tumor resection. Material for sequencing was whole RNA from tumor, nontumor lung or frozen PBMC, left unsorted. The sequence was collected from a male donor with early-stage non-small cell lung cancer. The source material was PBMCs, sampled at surgery. The gene calls are TRBV6-4 and TRBJ2-3; D is ambiguous. CDR3 in DNA: TGTGCCAGCAGTGAGGGCACAGATACGCAGTATTTT. Translation gives CASSEGTDTQYF.